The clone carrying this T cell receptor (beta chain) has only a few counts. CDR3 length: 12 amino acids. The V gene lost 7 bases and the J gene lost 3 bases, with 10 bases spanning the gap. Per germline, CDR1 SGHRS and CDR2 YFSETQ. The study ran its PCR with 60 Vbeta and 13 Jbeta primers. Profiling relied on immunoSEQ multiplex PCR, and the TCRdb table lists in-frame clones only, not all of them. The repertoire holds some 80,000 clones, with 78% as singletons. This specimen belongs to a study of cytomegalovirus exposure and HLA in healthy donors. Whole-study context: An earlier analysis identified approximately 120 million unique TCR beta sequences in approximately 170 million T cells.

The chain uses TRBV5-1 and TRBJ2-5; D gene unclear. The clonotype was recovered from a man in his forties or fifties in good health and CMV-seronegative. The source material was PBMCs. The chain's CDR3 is CASGRNEETQYF. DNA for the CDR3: TGCGCCAGCGGGCGAAACGAAGAGACCCAGTACTTC.